This is a list of T cell receptor beta chains from one sample in a study of blood T cell repertoires in COVID-19. Sequenced by immunoSEQ multiplex PCR; TCRdb stores in-frame clones only, minus some. The sample has about 150,000 clones; roughly 85% are singletons. The sequenced material came from peripheral blood. Receptors originate from a human donor in a cohort sampled during active COVID-19. Each CDR3 is given with its conserved first and last residue. Fields, in order: CDR3 DNA, CDR3 protein, D gene, V gene, J gene, clone size. The D gene is left open where the match is weak. The listing skips clone size in some rows; elsewhere it reads once, few, many or a size class.

TGTGCCATCAGTGACCAAATCTACGAGCAGTACTTC	CAISDQIYEQYF	NA	TRBV10-3	TRBJ2-7	NA
TGTGCCAGCAGCCCCGGACAGGGGGCAATCGGCTACACCTTC	CASSPGQGAIGYTF	TRBD1	TRBV28	TRBJ1-2	NA
TGTGCCAGCACCGGACTAGCGGGAGTAGATACGCAGTATTTT	CASTGLAGVDTQYF	TRBD2	TRBV7-9	TRBJ2-3	NA
TGTGCCAGCAGCTGGAACCCGACAGGGGCCCCCCTCGAGCAGTACTTC	CASSWNPTGAPLEQYF	TRBD1	TRBV5-6	TRBJ2-7	NA
TGTGCCAGCAGTTTATCAGCGGATAACTATGGCTACACCTTC	CASSLSADNYGYTF	NA	TRBV27	TRBJ1-2	NA
TGTGCCAGCAGCTTAGTCTGGGTAGCGGGGGATGAGCAGTTCTTC	CASSLVWVAGDEQFF	TRBD2	TRBV7-8	TRBJ2-1	NA
TGTGCCAGTAGTATGGGGCAGGGTATCTACGAGCAGTACTTC	CASSMGQGIYEQYF	NA	TRBV19	TRBJ2-7	NA
TGTGCCAGCAGTACAACAGGTAGCAATCAGCCCCAGCATTTT	CASSTTGSNQPQHF	NA	TRBV2	TRBJ1-5	NA
TGTGCCAGCACTCCTTTCACCCTAGCGGGAGTGGGCAATGAGCAGTTCTTC	CASTPFTLAGVGNEQFF	TRBD2	TRBV7-3	TRBJ2-1	NA
TGTGCCAGCAGACGAGGGGGCAAAGGGGCTTTCTTT	CASRRGGKGAFF	TRBD1	TRBV28	TRBJ1-1	NA
TGTGCCAGCGGGAGGGGGGCTACGGAGACCCAGTACTTC	CASGRGATETQYF	NA	TRBV7-3	TRBJ2-5	NA
TGTGCCAGTAGTCTTGACAGGTCCTACGAGCAGTACTTC	CASSLDRSYEQYF	NA	TRBV19	TRBJ2-7	NA
TGTGCCAGCAGCCAGAAGACAGTCTCCACTGAAGCTTTCTTT	CASSQKTVSTEAFF	NA	TRBV11-3	TRBJ1-1	few
TGCGCCAGCAGCTTGACTAGCGGCTATGAGCAGTTCTTC	CASSLTSGYEQFF	TRBD2	TRBV5-1	TRBJ2-1	NA
TGTGCCAGCAGGAGTAGGACCAGGGGCGACGAGCAGTACTTC	CASRSRTRGDEQYF	NA	TRBV2	TRBJ2-7	NA
TGTGCCAGCAGCTTAGGTTCATGGGGGGACGGCTACACCTTC	CASSLGSWGDGYTF	NA	TRBV11-2	TRBJ1-2	once
TGCAGCGTTAGGACTAGCGGGGCTCAAGGGGAGCAGTTCTTC	CSVRTSGAQGEQFF	TRBD2	TRBV29-1	TRBJ2-1	few
TGTGCCAGCAGCCTACAGGGGGGCTCTGGGGCCAACGTCCTGACTTTC	CASSLQGGSGANVLTF	TRBD1	TRBV6-2/TRBV6-3	TRBJ2-6	NA
TGTGCCAGCAGCATGAGGAGACAGGGAGCCACTGAAGCTTTCTTT	CASSMRRQGATEAFF	TRBD1	TRBV13	TRBJ1-1	NA
TGTGCCATCAGGTCCCGGACAGGGCCAACAGATACGCAGTATTTT	CAIRSRTGPTDTQYF	TRBD1	TRBV10-3	TRBJ2-3	NA
TGTGCCTGGAGTGTATACCTAAGTAACACTGAAGCTTTCTTT	CAWSVYLSNTEAFF	NA	TRBV30	TRBJ1-1	NA
TGTGCCAGCAGCCGTAGACTAGCGGGAACCACAGATACGCAGTATTTT	CASSRRLAGTTDTQYF	TRBD2	TRBV4-2	TRBJ2-3	NA
TGTGCCAGCAACTCTTACAGGGTTGGCTACACCTTC	CASNSYRVGYTF	NA	TRBV28	TRBJ1-2	NA
TGTGCCAGCAGCCGAACGCCAGGATACGAGCAGTACTTC	CASSRTPGYEQYF	NA	TRBV14	TRBJ2-7	NA
TGTGCCAGCAGCGCCCCCGGTGGGGGGGAAGCTTTCTTT	CASSAPGGGEAFF	NA	TRBV9	TRBJ1-1	NA
TGTGCCAGCAGGGTAGATAACACTGAAGCTTTCTTT	CASRVDNTEAFF	NA	TRBV7-9	TRBJ1-1	few
TGTGCCAGCAGCTTTCCCCAGGGGAACACTGAAGCTTTCTTT	CASSFPQGNTEAFF	NA	TRBV5-6	TRBJ1-1	NA
TGTGCCAGACTACAGCGGGGTAGCTCCTACGAGCAGTACTTC	CARLQRGSSYEQYF	TRBD2	TRBV30	TRBJ2-7	NA
TGCGCCAGCAGTGGAGGGGGCATGGCTTTCTTT	CASSGGGMAFF	TRBD1	TRBV10-1	TRBJ1-1	NA
TGCGCCAGCAGCTTATCGACTAGCGGGCCCTCCTACGAGCAGTACTTC	CASSLSTSGPSYEQYF	TRBD2	TRBV5-1	TRBJ2-7	NA
TGTGCCGGTCGGACAGGGGGCTTCTCCTACAATGAGCAGTTCTTC	CAGRTGGFSYNEQFF	TRBD1	TRBV6-5	TRBJ2-1	NA
TGTGCCAGCAGTTTATTGAGCAAGGGGGGGAATGAAGCTTTCTTT	CASSLLSKGGNEAFF	NA	TRBV28	TRBJ1-1	NA
TGTGCCAGCAGAAAACCGGGACAGGGTGGGTCTGAAGCTTTCTTT	CASRKPGQGGSEAFF	TRBD1	TRBV11-3	TRBJ1-1	NA
TGCGCCAGCAGCTATACCGGGACAGGGCAAACTGAAGCTTTCTTT	CASSYTGTGQTEAFF	TRBD1	TRBV4-1	TRBJ1-1	NA
TGTGCCAGCAGCCAAGAAACTAGCGGGGGGAAATACTACAATGAGCAGTTCTTC	CASSQETSGGKYYNEQFF	TRBD2	TRBV3-1/TRBV3-2	TRBJ2-1	NA
TGTGCCATCAGTGAATGGGGGGGAAACACTGAAGCTTTCTTT	CAISEWGGNTEAFF	NA	TRBV10-3	TRBJ1-1	NA
TGTGCCAGCAGCCTTTTAGGACAGGGAATCTACGAGCAGTACTTC	CASSLLGQGIYEQYF	TRBD1	TRBV28	TRBJ2-7	NA
TGTGCCACCAGTGCCCGCAGGAGGGAACTAGCGGGAGGGCCCGGCACCGGGGAGCTGTTTTTT	CATSARRRELAGGPGTGELFF	TRBD2	TRBV24-1	TRBJ2-2	NA
TGTGCCAGCAGCTTGGTGGTCGGGGGGGCCACGGATACGCAGTATTTT	CASSLVVGGATDTQYF	TRBD2	TRBV5-4	TRBJ2-3	once
TGTGCCAGCAGCCCACGGACTAGCGGGGGGCCAGCGAGAGGGGAGCTGTTTTTT	CASSPRTSGGPARGELFF	TRBD2	TRBV7-2	TRBJ2-2	once
TGTGCCAGCAGGTCAGGGGGGTCCGGGGAGCTGTTTTTT	CASRSGGSGELFF	NA	TRBV6-5	TRBJ2-2	NA
TGTGCCAGCAGCTTAGCGACAGGGCGGACTAACTATGGCTACACCTTC	CASSLATGRTNYGYTF	TRBD1	TRBV7-9	TRBJ1-2	few